The following is a T cell receptor (beta chain) sequence with its context. What this receptor recognizes is not known. Base quality data are lacking; no much larger clone is found one base away. The data were taken from a study of blood T cell repertoires in COVID-19 (dated by TCRdb to the early 2020s). For the study in its entirety: Collaborator samples came from the United States, Italy and Spain and covered acute and convalescent phases of COVID-19. The dataset comprised deeply sampled blood TCRbeta repertoires from subjects exposed to, actively infected with, or recovered from COVID-19. Sample metadata almost always included a de-identified subject ID, COVID-19 status, age in years and sex. Samples came from the ongoing ImmuneRACE study (first 160 participants) plus 1,254 subjects from 6 global collaborators. Where HLA class I and class II types were available, the types were taken from metadata supplied by the sample provider, not from assay-based typing. The repertoires were made available in a free public database intended to serve as a resource for research on the immune response to SARS-CoV-2. The material from the prospective study consisted of cDNA or gDNA derived from T cells, B-cell-depleted T cells, or PBMCs.

On the study overall, not on this receptor specifically: The quantity of clinical and demographic metadata differed by source and by participant and was supplied without curation.

A distance of 21 bases separates the germline ends of V and J, which lose 6 bases and 4 bases respectively. From the germline V gene, CDR1 is SQVTM and CDR2 is ANQGSEA. The CDR3 spans 15 residues, from the cysteine through the phenylalanine. Solely the CDR3 DNA is kept, with 45 bases framed from the first base. The immunoSEQ Assay, a bias-controlled multiplex PCR, was used to amplify TCRbeta CDR3 regions from genomic DNA. Under the source paper's analysis protocol: Within the assay, amplification of reference gene primers was used to estimate how many nucleated cells each sample contained. To quantify the absolute abundance of each unique TCRbeta CDR3 rearrangement, sequence reads were collapsed and filtered. For each sample, productive Simpson clonality was calculated by taking the square root of Simpson's diversity index across productive rearrangements. The source is immuneACCESS, and TCRdb retained only in-frame sequences with V and J called. Part of the clones is not carried over; for the studies checked, unresolved V genes explain less than half of this, and the remainder is unexplained. That table gives V, J and clone size, and the DNA gave D and trimming. Counted in this sample were roughly 96,000 clones; around 80% of them appeared once. The ten largest clones take up about 18% of the sample.

Collaborating institutions collected whole blood in K2EDTA tubes following their own protocols. For TCRbeta analysis, collaborators shipped samples as frozen whole blood, isolated PBMCs, or DNA extracted from either of those sample types. The sequenced material came from peripheral blood. The clonotype comes from a man older than 75 with acute or convalescent COVID-19. In this chain, TRBV29-1 is recombined with TRBJ1-1, with a tentative D gene TRBD1 over 5 matching bases. The nucleotide sequence reads as follows: TGCAGCGTAGTAGCGGGACTCACACGGGGCACTGAAGCTTTCTTT. Protein translation: CSVVAGLTRGTEAFF. Extended through the reference TRBV29-1 and TRBJ1-1 proteins, this CDR3 yields the full variable domain: SAVISQKPSRDICQRGTSLTIQCQVDSQVTMMFWYRQQPGQSLTLIATANQGSEATYESGFVIDKFPISRPNLTFSTLTVSNMSPEDSSIYLCSVVAGLTRGTEAFFGQGTRLTVV.